These T cell receptor beta chains were read from a single sample in a study of T cells in Graves' hyperthyroidism and ophthalmopathy. Using its own MiXCR run on the multiplex PCR reads, TCRdb lists one record per CDR3 protein. There are nearly 600,000 distinct CDR3 sequences in the sample; about 14% occur only once, and more than 4.5% lies in the top ten. The sample consisted of blood. The receptors were sampled from a woman aged 30 to 39 with Graves' hyperthyroidism that later progressed to Graves' ophthalmopathy. Both conserved end residues are part of each CDR3.

CDR3 protein: CASSSPGPPYGYTF
V gene: TRBV28
J gene: TRBJ1-2
CDR3 length: 14

CDR3 protein: CASSLDRANTGELFF
V gene: TRBV5-1
J gene: TRBJ2-2
CDR3 length: 15

CDR3 protein: CSAIPNGAGETEAFF
V gene: TRBV20-1
J gene: TRBJ1-1
CDR3 length: 15

CDR3 protein: CASSPQRGVIYNEQFF
V gene: TRBV19
J gene: TRBJ2-1
CDR3 length: 16

CDR3 protein: CASKQPQHF
V gene: TRBV13
J gene: TRBJ1-5
CDR3 length: 9

CDR3 protein: CASSPGTYGQYF
V gene: TRBV11-2
J gene: TRBJ2-7
CDR3 length: 12

CDR3 protein: CASSSLRSSETQYF
V gene: TRBV13
J gene: TRBJ2-5
CDR3 length: 14

CDR3 protein: CATESKSGGRSYEQYF
V gene: TRBV24-1
J gene: TRBJ2-7
CDR3 length: 16

CDR3 protein: CASGPAVLSYNEQFF
V gene: TRBV19
J gene: TRBJ2-1
CDR3 length: 15

CDR3 protein: CASNSRGEGEETQYF
V gene: TRBV5-1
J gene: TRBJ2-5
CDR3 length: 15

CDR3 protein: CASSEYTAVNTEAFF
V gene: TRBV25-1
J gene: TRBJ1-1
CDR3 length: 15

CDR3 protein: CASSYDRIHKNEQFF
V gene: TRBV3-1
J gene: TRBJ2-1
CDR3 length: 15

CDR3 protein: CSARPLAGGDTGELFF
V gene: TRBV20-1
J gene: TRBJ2-2
CDR3 length: 16

CDR3 protein: CASTSGEGEQYF
V gene: TRBV27
J gene: TRBJ2-7
CDR3 length: 12

CDR3 protein: CASSLWGQGSTDTQYF
V gene: TRBV28
J gene: TRBJ2-3
CDR3 length: 16

CDR3 protein: CSVEPGGENTEAFF
V gene: TRBV29-1
J gene: TRBJ1-1
CDR3 length: 14

CDR3 protein: CASSVSVNSDSNQPQHF
V gene: TRBV2
J gene: TRBJ1-5
CDR3 length: 17

CDR3 protein: CASSQTYYGYTF
V gene: TRBV14
J gene: TRBJ1-2
CDR3 length: 12

CDR3 protein: CATSDLRARSYNEQFF
V gene: TRBV24-1
J gene: TRBJ2-1
CDR3 length: 16

CDR3 protein: CSVEQHLNEKLFF
V gene: TRBV29-1
J gene: TRBJ1-4
CDR3 length: 13

CDR3 protein: CASSRTSETYEQYF
V gene: TRBV9
J gene: TRBJ2-7
CDR3 length: 14

CDR3 protein: CAGTLLADNEQFF
V gene: TRBV27
J gene: TRBJ2-1
CDR3 length: 13

CDR3 protein: CASTLSGTIDSTIYF
V gene: TRBV12-3/TRBV12-4
J gene: TRBJ1-3
CDR3 length: 15

CDR3 protein: CASSASQGGAKNIQYF
V gene: TRBV9
J gene: TRBJ2-4
CDR3 length: 16

CDR3 protein: CASRRPGHGNSPLHF
V gene: TRBV11-2
J gene: TRBJ1-6
CDR3 length: 15

CDR3 protein: CATSRAGTGGSGNQPQHF
V gene: TRBV15
J gene: TRBJ1-5
CDR3 length: 18

CDR3 protein: CASSSGTGYF
V gene: TRBV4-2
J gene: TRBJ2-7
CDR3 length: 10

CDR3 protein: CASSLGSGRAGEQFF
V gene: TRBV11-2
J gene: TRBJ2-1
CDR3 length: 15

CDR3 protein: CAWSAGLYQPQHF
V gene: TRBV30
J gene: TRBJ1-5
CDR3 length: 13

CDR3 protein: CASRWTSGRGTDTQYF
V gene: TRBV7-2
J gene: TRBJ2-3
CDR3 length: 16

CDR3 protein: CATSDPGTSGSYEQYF
V gene: TRBV24-1
J gene: TRBJ2-7
CDR3 length: 16

CDR3 protein: CASSLGGGGRDLSSYNEQFF
V gene: TRBV12-3/TRBV12-4
J gene: TRBJ2-1
CDR3 length: 20

CDR3 protein: CASSYGGRGRTDTQYF
V gene: TRBV6-5
J gene: TRBJ2-3
CDR3 length: 16

CDR3 protein: CASSSRGGAGNNEQFF
V gene: TRBV7-9
J gene: TRBJ2-1
CDR3 length: 16

CDR3 protein: CSARIAIDDFYNEQFF
V gene: TRBV20-1
J gene: TRBJ2-1
CDR3 length: 16

CDR3 protein: CASSPVEHYDYTF
V gene: TRBV7-2
J gene: TRBJ1-2
CDR3 length: 13

CDR3 protein: CSSSSDDREQYF
V gene: TRBV7-3
J gene: TRBJ2-7
CDR3 length: 12

CDR3 protein: CASSPISGASDNEQFF
V gene: TRBV18
J gene: TRBJ2-1
CDR3 length: 16

CDR3 protein: CASSEASGGADTQYF
V gene: TRBV2
J gene: TRBJ2-3
CDR3 length: 15

CDR3 protein: CASSSYRTGDNEQFF
V gene: TRBV27
J gene: TRBJ2-1
CDR3 length: 15

CDR3 protein: CASSFLEEGRTILYNEQFF
V gene: TRBV7-2
J gene: TRBJ2-1
CDR3 length: 19

CDR3 protein: CASSPADRHSTNEKLFF
V gene: TRBV18
J gene: TRBJ1-4
CDR3 length: 17

CDR3 protein: CASLVAGDPHTDTQYF
V gene: TRBV5-1
J gene: TRBJ2-3
CDR3 length: 16

CDR3 protein: CASTEGPGDQPQHF
V gene: TRBV19
J gene: TRBJ1-5
CDR3 length: 14

CDR3 protein: CASSLDPIGQGYEQYF
V gene: TRBV11-2
J gene: TRBJ2-7
CDR3 length: 16

CDR3 protein: CASSQVLQMNTEAFF
V gene: TRBV4-1
J gene: TRBJ1-1
CDR3 length: 15

CDR3 protein: CASTAGVGRSGYTF
V gene: TRBV5-1
J gene: TRBJ1-2
CDR3 length: 14